These 6 T cell receptor beta chains originate from one sample sequenced in a study of T cell repertoires in cytomegalovirus infection. TCRdb itself ran the reads through MiXCR, one entry per CDR3 protein. The sample records roughly 630,000 distinct CDR3 sequences, approximately 24% being singletons. The sample was CD8+ T cells from PBMCs. Receptors were obtained from a human donor in good health (CMV status not recorded). Some clones in this sample may be carry-over from other donors' samples.

J is TRBJ2-2 and V is TRBV10-3, with TRBD1 matching over 12 bases. This CDR3 is 17 amino acids long. V gave up 11 bases and J gave up 0 bases; unmatched junction bases: 10. Germline CDR1 and CDR2: ENHRY and SYGVKD. The CDR3 loop reads CAVGGGQGASNTGELFF. For the CDR3, the DNA is TGTGCCGTCGGAGGGGGACAGGGGGCTTCGAACACCGGGGAGCTGTTTTTT.

With regard to this clonotype: A much more abundant neighbour one base away suggests this may be a read error. The J gene is TRBJ1-1, the V gene TRBV6-8; 9 nucleotides align to TRBD1. Losses at the gene ends were 1 base for V and 1 base for J; bases not matched to a gene: 1. The CDR3 is 15 residues long. Germline values: CDR1 MNHGY, CDR2 SAAAGT. CDR3 in DNA: TGTGCCAGCAGTTACTGGACAGGGGCGAACACTGAAGCTTTCTTT. Its protein is CASSYWTGANTEAFF.

The chain combines TRBV7-9 with TRBJ1-2; possibly TRBD1 for D (6 bases). Trimming shortened V by 3 bases and J by 10 bases, and 21 bases separated the two germline ends. The CDR3 extends over 15 amino acids. The V gene's germline CDR1 is SEHNR and CDR2 FQNEAQ (reference sequence). CDR3 amino acids: CASSFVLRGFVNYTF. CDR3 nucleotide sequence: TGTGCCAGCAGCTTCGTTCTCAGGGGATTCGTGAACTACACCTTC.

The chain uses TRBV10-3 and TRBJ1-1; D unclear. The CDR3 length is 16 residues. V dropped 6 bases and J dropped 1 base, with 18 bases sitting between them. Germline values: CDR1 ENHRY, CDR2 SYGVKD. The CDR3 DNA sequence: TGTGCCATCAGGACAAGCAGTACACCCCCGAACACTGAAGCTTTCTTT. Its protein product is CAIRTSSTPPNTEAFF.

As for this clonotype: A much bigger clone sits one base away, suggesting this may be a read error. V gene TRBV4-3 combines with J gene TRBJ2-1, with D perhaps matching TRBD1 (6 bases). Germline V gene data show CDR1 as LGHNA and CDR2 as YSLEER. CDR3 size: 16 residues. CDR3 region: CASSRFRDNLYNEQIF. CDR3 DNA sequence: TGCGCCAGCAGCCGATTCCGGGACAACCTCTACAATGAGCAGATCTTC.

The chain has TRBV10-3 and TRBJ2-7; D unclear. V was pared by 0 bases and J by 6 bases, with 12 bases between. The CDR3 has 14 residues. Germline V lookup: CDR1 ENHRY, CDR2 SYGVKD. The CDR3 spells CAISESGRGAEQYF. CDR3 DNA sequence: TGTGCCATCAGTGAGTCGGGTAGAGGTGCCGAGCAGTACTTC.